This T cell receptor (beta chain) derives from a study of T-cell reconstitution after alpha-beta-depleted transplantation in children. Findings and caveats of the study: Expanded graft clones numbering several hundred reportedly gave rise to alpha-beta T cells about two months after transplant.

The sample holds many counts of this clonotype. Its antigen is not identified. A TCRbeta library incorporating unique molecular identifiers was prepared. TCRdb passed the PCR reads through MiXCR, listing each CDR3 protein once. Of 280,000 or so distinct CDR3 sequences in the sample, roughly 10% are singletons; the top ten hold 23%. Deletions cut 8 bases from V and 2 bases from J, with 9 bases between. The germline CDR1 and CDR2 sequences are KGHDR and SFDVKD. This CDR3 region has 12 residues. V and J are TRBV24-1 and TRBJ2-7; the D gene is possibly TRBD1 (6 bases). The receptor was isolated from a male patient aged 2 to 10 who had a stem cell transplant for chronic granulomatous disease, so the T cells may come from the graft donor. Sequenced material: peripheral blood, taken 180 days after TCRalphabeta/CD19-depleted stem cell transplant. CDR3 in amino acids: CATKGVTYEQYF. The CDR3 nucleotides are TGTGCCACCAAGGGGGTTACCTACGAGCAGTACTTC.